The present TCR beta chain was sequenced within a study of cytomegalovirus exposure and HLA in healthy donors. Study background: From donors who were HLA-typed, an early data release held approximately 91 million unique TCRs.

Primers included in the PCR were 60 Vbeta and 13 Jbeta primers. Generated by immunoSEQ multiplex PCR, the TCRdb table keeps only in-frame clones and is missing some. The data contain 200,000 or so clones, approximately 82% of them singletons. This CDR3 contains 15 residues. CDR1 SEHNR and CDR2 FQNEAQ come from the germline V gene (reference sequence). Trimming removed 5 bases from V and 3 bases from J; junction bases left unmatched: 8. This clone was counted once. The specimen was PBMCs. The receptor's source is a man aged 18 to 29 in good health and CMV-seronegative. The J gene is TRBJ2-7, the V gene TRBV7-9; TRBD2 matches 9 bases. The CDR3 coding sequence is TGTGCCAGCAGCCCCCGACTAGCGGACCACTACGAGCAGTACTTC. Translated, it gives CASSPRLADHYEQYF.